This is a list of T cell receptor beta chains from one sample in a study of control samples from healthy donors and cancer patients. Profiled with immunoSEQ multiplex PCR; TCRdb holds only in-frame clones, not every one. The sample has tens of thousands of clones, roughly 91% seen once; the top ten hold around 5.4%. Sequenced: blood. These receptors were obtained from a man aged 50-60 years in good health. Both conserved end residues are trimmed from each CDR3.

V: TRBV6-4
CDR3: ASSDGSLNTEAF

V: TRBV5-1
CDR3: ASSSDRADGYT

V: TRBV30
CDR3: AWSVSGETQY

V: TRBV28
CDR3: ASSSLGSGFHEQY

V: TRBV12-3/TRBV12-4
CDR3: ASRRMQGTEAF

V: TRBV29-1
CDR3: SVVGDRGPGYT

V: TRBV5-1
CDR3: ASSLRETSGNTIY

V: TRBV3-1/TRBV3-2
CDR3: ASRPWTGNYGYT

V: TRBV5-8
CDR3: ASSLGVTGDQPQH

V: TRBV4-2
CDR3: ASSHNSAGAVDYGYT

V: TRBV6-4
CDR3: ASSDSKGQGDDTQY

V: TRBV5-1
CDR3: ASSSTGDTGELF

V: TRBV11-3
CDR3: ASSFGDRDEQF

V: TRBV10-3
CDR3: AISGQGALEQF

V: TRBV6-5
CDR3: ASRMRQNTEAF

V: TRBV19
CDR3: ASSKEQGSYEQY

V: TRBV6-5
CDR3: ASSKNTEAF

V: TRBV7-2
CDR3: ASSLGGETYEQY

V: TRBV29-1
CDR3: SVFLQGAPTEAF

V: TRBV19
CDR3: ASKEGNTEAF

V: TRBV21-1
CDR3: ASSRPGDSNQPQH

V: TRBV5-6
CDR3: ASSLGDNANTIY

V: TRBV27
CDR3: ASRTWGRNYGYT

V: TRBV18
CDR3: ASSLTGAYEQY

V: TRBV7-8
CDR3: ASNKGGNAEAF

V: TRBV7-9
CDR3: ASSLSRTGASQETQY

V: TRBV18
CDR3: ASSPPPGETQY

V: TRBV15
CDR3: ATSRDQNRNTEAF

V: TRBV6-1
CDR3: ASSAGTVIGGANVLT

V: TRBV18
CDR3: ASSGGASYNEQF

V: TRBV7-9
CDR3: ASSRDGNYGYT

V: TRBV6-5
CDR3: ASSYGEGLTYEQY

V: TRBV5-6
CDR3: ASRLDSTSPLH

V: TRBV7-3
CDR3: ASSLSPLDRNTEAF

V: TRBV9
CDR3: ASSPSGGAGNEQF

V: TRBV5-1
CDR3: ASSLGSGDTEAF

V: TRBV18
CDR3: ASSPADITEAF

V: TRBV6-5
CDR3: ASGGRLNTEAF

V: TRBV18
CDR3: ASSPPDRGQTEAF

V: TRBV5-4
CDR3: ASSSSHLNYGYT

V: TRBV11-3
CDR3: ASQRDLGNEQF

V: TRBV18
CDR3: ASSPAGGINEQF

V: TRBV5-6
CDR3: ASSLETETYGYT

V: TRBV7-8
CDR3: ASSLDRRMNTEAF

V: TRBV28
CDR3: ASSTGFWGYT

V: TRBV30
CDR3: AWGQGATSPLH

V: TRBV3-1/TRBV3-2
CDR3: ASSPRPQRGNSPLH

V: TRBV6-5
CDR3: ASDLRGTEAF

V: TRBV5-4
CDR3: ASSLSGTGGHYEQY

V: TRBV9
CDR3: ASQGQGENTIY